The rows below give T cell receptor beta chains drawn from one sample of a study of regulatory T cells in long-lasting Graves disease. TCRdb re-called the multiplex PCR reads with MiXCR, one entry per CDR3 protein. The top ten hold approximately 20% of the sample, which has approximately 350,000 distinct CDR3 sequences, roughly 12% seen once. These sequences were also reported in another study, on T cells in Graves' hyperthyroidism and ophthalmopathy.

This material consisted of peripheral blood mononuclear cells (PBMCs), taken at new diagnosis, from a patient treated with antithyroid drugs. The receptors were gathered from a woman aged 18 to 35 with Graves disease. Each CDR3 is given with its conserved first and last residue. D genes are given only for firm matches. Clone size is shown for a subset of rows, as once, few, many or a class of expanded clone.

CDR3aa | CDR3nt | v_gene | d_gene | abundance | j_gene
CAISPVKEGPSAHQPQHF | TGTGCCATCAGTCCAGTCAAGGAGGGACCCTCAGCCCATCAGCCCCAGCATTTT | TRBV10-3 | NA | many | TRBJ1-5
CASLRTSGQETQYF | TGTGCCAGCCTTCGGACTAGCGGGCAAGAGACCCAGTACTTC | TRBV12-3/TRBV12-4 | TRBD2 | NA | TRBJ2-5
CASSSTGTSGSRAETQYF | TGTGCCAGCAGTTCCACAGGGACTAGCGGGAGCCGGGCGGAGACCCAGTACTTC | TRBV28 | TRBD2 | many | TRBJ2-5
CSASDGGVTDTQYF | TGCAGTGCTAGCGACGGGGGCGTTACAGATACGCAGTATTTT | TRBV20-1 | NA | NA | TRBJ2-3
CSARGGIGNEQFF | TGCAGTGCTAGAGGCGGGATAGGGAATGAGCAGTTCTTC | TRBV20-1 | NA | few | TRBJ2-1
CASSQDLLAGGGEQFF | TGTGCCAGCAGCCAAGATCTTCTAGCGGGGGGAGGTGAGCAGTTCTTC | TRBV4-1 | TRBD2 | few | TRBJ2-1
CASGRRSQTWDEQFF | TGTGCCAGCGGGAGAAGAAGCCAGACCTGGGATGAGCAGTTCTTC | TRBV6-1 | NA | many | TRBJ2-1
CASSYYMNTEAFF | TGTGCCAGCAGCTATTACATGAACACTGAAGCTTTCTTT | TRBV7-9 | NA | many | TRBJ1-1
CASSLGTEGLGYTF | TGTGCCAGCAGCTTAGGGACAGAGGGCCTAGGCTACACCTTC | TRBV7-2 | NA | few | TRBJ1-2
CASSDRALDTDTQYF | TGTGCCAGCAGTGACCGGGCCCTCGATACAGATACGCAGTATTTT | TRBV12-3/TRBV12-4 | NA | NA | TRBJ2-3
CSAPDSATGNTIYF | TGCAGTGCTCCGGACAGTGCGACCGGAAACACCATATATTTT | TRBV20-1 | NA | NA | TRBJ1-3
CAISAGFAYNEQFF | TGTGCCATCAGTGCGGGATTTGCCTACAATGAGCAGTTCTTC | TRBV10-3 | NA | many | TRBJ2-1
CASSRRPATNEKLFF | TGTGCCAGCAGCAGGCGACCCGCAACTAATGAAAAACTGTTTTTT | TRBV7-2 | NA | NA | TRBJ1-4
CASSLAGTGMGEQYF | TGTGCCAGCAGCTTAGCGGGGACAGGGATGGGCGAGCAGTACTTC | TRBV7-9 | TRBD1 | many | TRBJ2-7
CASSQDSQATDTQYF | TGCGCCAGCAGCCAAGATAGCCAGGCCACAGATACGCAGTATTTT | TRBV4-3 | NA | NA | TRBJ2-3
CASSEKGPDYNEQFF | TGTGCCAGCTCAGAAAAGGGACCCGACTACAATGAGCAGTTCTTC | TRBV18 | NA | many | TRBJ2-1
CASTLNYVAKNIQYF | TGTGCCAGCACTCTGAACTATGTAGCCAAAAACATTCAGTACTTC | TRBV2 | NA | many | TRBJ2-4
CASGPGTTPQHF | TGTGCCAGCGGCCCCGGGACAACTCCCCAGCATTTT | TRBV12-3/TRBV12-4 | NA | many | TRBJ1-5
CASSQDLNRVTDTQYF | TGCGCCAGCAGCCAAGATCTTAACAGGGTCACAGATACGCAGTATTTT | TRBV4-1 | NA | many | TRBJ2-3
CSALGTGELFF | TGCAGTGCTCTGGGGACCGGGGAGCTGTTTTTT | TRBV20-1 | NA | few | TRBJ2-2
CASSAAGSGANVLTF | TGTGCCAGCAGTGCAGCAGGGTCTGGGGCCAACGTCCTGACTTTC | TRBV28 | NA | few | TRBJ2-6
CASSPRKAGTDTQYF | TGTGCCAGCAGTCCCAGGAAGGCGGGCACAGATACGCAGTATTTT | TRBV28 | NA | few | TRBJ2-3
CASSYFGGSGASLYGYTF | TGTGCCAGCAGTTACTTCGGGGGGAGTGGGGCTTCCCTCTATGGCTACACCTTC | TRBV6-5 | NA | many | TRBJ1-2
CASSLSDRGNTEAFF | TGTGCCAGCAGTTTATCAGACAGGGGTAACACTGAAGCTTTCTTT | TRBV12-3/TRBV12-4 | TRBD1 | many | TRBJ1-1
CASTGSQSRDYGYTF | TGTGCCAGCACGGGATCACAATCTAGGGACTATGGCTACACCTTC | TRBV18 | NA | many | TRBJ1-2
CSAQTGFGETQYF | TGCAGTGCACAGACAGGGTTCGGAGAGACCCAGTACTTC | TRBV20-1 | TRBD1 | many | TRBJ2-5
CSARDWDRETQYF | TGCAGTGCTAGAGATTGGGACAGAGAGACCCAGTACTTC | TRBV20-1 | TRBD1 | many | TRBJ2-5
CSALGLAGAADTQYF | TGCAGTGCCCTGGGACTAGCGGGAGCGGCGGATACGCAGTATTTT | TRBV20-1 | TRBD2 | NA | TRBJ2-3
CASSLTFGAKSYNEQFF | TGTGCCAGCAGCTTAACATTCGGGGCCAAGTCCTACAATGAGCAGTTCTTC | TRBV7-3 | NA | many | TRBJ2-1
CASTFPGQGEDTQYF | TGTGCCAGCACCTTTCCGGGACAGGGCGAAGATACGCAGTATTTT | TRBV28 | TRBD1 | NA | TRBJ2-3
CASKPRGFHQPQHF | TGTGCCAGCAAACCCAGAGGGTTCCATCAGCCCCAGCATTTT | TRBV6-1 | NA | many | TRBJ1-5